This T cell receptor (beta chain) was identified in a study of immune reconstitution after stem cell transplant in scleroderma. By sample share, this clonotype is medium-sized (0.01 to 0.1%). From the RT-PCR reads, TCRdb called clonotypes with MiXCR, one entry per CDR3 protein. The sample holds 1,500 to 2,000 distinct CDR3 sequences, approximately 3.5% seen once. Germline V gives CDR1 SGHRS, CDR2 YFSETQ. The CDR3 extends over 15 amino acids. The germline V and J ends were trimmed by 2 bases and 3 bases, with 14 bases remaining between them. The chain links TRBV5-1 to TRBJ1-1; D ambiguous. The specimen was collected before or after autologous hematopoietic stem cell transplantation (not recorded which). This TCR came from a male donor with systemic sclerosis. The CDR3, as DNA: TGCGCCAGCAGCTTAGATCCGGGAGACTACACTGAAGCTTTCTTT. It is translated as CASSLDPGDYTEAFF.